Listed below are T cell receptor beta chains from one sample, sequenced in a study of blood T cell repertoires in COVID-19. The assay was immunoSEQ multiplex PCR, and TCRdb's table has in-frame clones only and misses some. The repertoire holds about 58,000 clones, 75% to 90% seen once, with around 15% in the top ten. Sequencing was performed on peripheral blood. The receptors originated from a human donor in a cohort sampled during active COVID-19. The CDR3 runs from the conserved cysteine through the conserved F or W. Each record gives: clone size, J gene, V gene, D gene, CDR3 DNA, CDR3 protein. D genes are given only for firm matches. For some rows the clone size is stated as once, few or many, or as a class when expanded; others skip it.

size: -; J: TRBJ2-2; V: TRBV15; D: TRBD2; DNA: TGTGCCACCAGCAGAGCTGGCGGGGGGCTCACCGGGGAGCTGTTTTTT; CDR3: CATSRAGGGLTGELFF
size: -; J: TRBJ2-3; V: TRBV29-1; D: -; DNA: TGCAGCTCGATCGGGGGAGAATCATCAGATACGCAGTATTTT; CDR3: CSSIGGESSDTQYF
size: -; J: TRBJ1-6; V: TRBV5-5; D: -; DNA: TGTGCCAGCAGCTTGGAAGCAGGTTATAATTCACCCCTCCACTTT; CDR3: CASSLEAGYNSPLHF
size: -; J: TRBJ2-2; V: TRBV5-5; D: -; DNA: TGTGCCAGCAGCATAGGGACACTACCCGGGGAGCTGTTTTTT; CDR3: CASSIGTLPGELFF
size: -; J: TRBJ2-3; V: TRBV18; D: -; DNA: TGTGCCAGCCCCCCCCCGGGAAGAACAGATACGCAGTATTTT; CDR3: CASPPPGRTDTQYF
size: -; J: TRBJ2-5; V: TRBV2; D: -; DNA: TGTGCCAGCATCGGGGAAGAGACCCAGTACTTC; CDR3: CASIGEETQYF
size: -; J: TRBJ2-5; V: TRBV5-4; D: TRBD1; DNA: TGTGCCAGCAGCATCGGACAGGGGTCCCAAGAGACCCAGTACTTC; CDR3: CASSIGQGSQETQYF
size: -; J: TRBJ2-7; V: TRBV7-9; D: TRBD2; DNA: TGTGCCAGCAGCTTCAGTCGGGAGGCCGTAGCGGAGCAGTACTTC; CDR3: CASSFSREAVAEQYF
size: -; J: TRBJ1-4; V: TRBV5-6; D: -; DNA: TGTGCCAGCAGCTTCCTGAGTGCAACTAATGAAAAACTGTTTTTT; CDR3: CASSFLSATNEKLFF
size: -; J: TRBJ2-4; V: TRBV6-5; D: TRBD1; DNA: TGTGCCAGCAGTTGGGACAGGCTGGGGGCCAAAAACATTCAGTACTTC; CDR3: CASSWDRLGAKNIQYF
size: -; J: TRBJ2-1; V: TRBV5-1; D: -; DNA: TGCGCCAGCAGCTTACTAGCTATCGACTCTAACAATGAGCAGTTCTTC; CDR3: CASSLLAIDSNNEQFF
size: few; J: TRBJ2-3; V: TRBV19; D: TRBD2; DNA: TGTGCCAGTAGTATAGTGGCGGGGGGGGCAGATACGCAGTATTTT; CDR3: CASSIVAGGADTQYF
size: -; J: TRBJ2-1; V: TRBV1; D: -; DNA: TGCACCAGCAGCGCTACAGCGGGAGAGCTCATCTATGAGCAGTTCTTC; CDR3: CTSSATAGELIYEQFF
size: -; J: TRBJ2-7; V: TRBV19; D: TRBD1; DNA: TGTGCCAGTAGTATCGGGACAGCCTACGAGCAGTACTTC; CDR3: CASSIGTAYEQYF
size: once; J: TRBJ2-1; V: TRBV6-6; D: -; DNA: TGTGCCAGCACCACTGGGGACTCCCTCAATGAGCAGTTCTTC; CDR3: CASTTGDSLNEQFF
size: -; J: TRBJ1-1; V: TRBV18; D: -; DNA: TGTGCCAGCTCACCCTACCCAGGGGCGGGGGGCAGGACTGAAGCTTTCTTT; CDR3: CASSPYPGAGGRTEAFF
size: -; J: TRBJ1-1; V: TRBV5-1; D: TRBD1; DNA: TGCGCCAGCAGCGGGGGACAGGTCACTGAAGCTTTCTTT; CDR3: CASSGGQVTEAFF
size: -; J: TRBJ2-2; V: TRBV5-4; D: TRBD1; DNA: TGTGCCAGCAGCACCTACTGGACAGGGAGTTCGGGGGAGCTGTTTTTT; CDR3: CASSTYWTGSSGELFF
size: -; J: TRBJ2-7; V: TRBV19; D: TRBD2; DNA: TGTGCCAGTAGTACCCAGGGTCCGGGACTACCCTCCTACGAGCAGTACTTC; CDR3: CASSTQGPGLPSYEQYF
size: -; J: TRBJ1-3; V: TRBV11-3; D: TRBD1; DNA: TGTGCCAGCAGCCCAGGACAGGGGGCTGGAAACACCATATATTTT; CDR3: CASSPGQGAGNTIYF
size: -; J: TRBJ2-7; V: TRBV4-2; D: -; DNA: TGTGCCAGCAGCCAAGATCTGGACACCCTCTACGAGCAGTACTTC; CDR3: CASSQDLDTLYEQYF
size: -; J: TRBJ2-2; V: TRBV5-1; D: -; DNA: TGCGCCAGCAGCCGAGGTCGCGCCCAAGCAACGAACACCGGGGAGCTGTTTTTT; CDR3: CASSRGRAQATNTGELFF
size: -; J: TRBJ2-1; V: TRBV19; D: -; DNA: TGTGCCAGTAGTATAATGGGCAAGGAGCAGTTCTTC; CDR3: CASSIMGKEQFF
size: -; J: TRBJ1-3; V: TRBV5-1; D: TRBD1; DNA: TGCGCCAGCCGGCGACAGGGTCCTGGAAACACCATATATTTT; CDR3: CASRRQGPGNTIYF
size: -; J: TRBJ2-1; V: TRBV19; D: TRBD2; DNA: TGTGCCAGTAGTAAGGGACTAGCGGGAGGCAATGAGCAGTTCTTC; CDR3: CASSKGLAGGNEQFF
size: -; J: TRBJ1-3; V: TRBV6-5; D: TRBD1; DNA: TGTGCCAGCACCAGACAGGGAGAAAACACCATATATTTT; CDR3: CASTRQGENTIYF
size: -; J: TRBJ1-1; V: TRBV3-1/TRBV3-2; D: -; DNA: TGTGCCAGCAGCCAAGCTATTAGGAACACTGAAGCTTTCTTT; CDR3: CASSQAIRNTEAFF
size: -; J: TRBJ2-7; V: TRBV5-6; D: -; DNA: TGTGCCAGCAGCTCAGGGGACGCCAGATCCTACGAGCAGTACTTC; CDR3: CASSSGDARSYEQYF
size: once; J: TRBJ2-5; V: TRBV7-7; D: -; DNA: TGTGCCAGCAGCTTAGCGCATTTTGGAGAAGAGACCCAGTACTTC; CDR3: CASSLAHFGEETQYF
size: -; J: TRBJ1-4; V: TRBV7-9; D: TRBD1; DNA: TGTGCCAGCAGCCCCGGACAGGGGAACGAAAAACTGTTTTTT; CDR3: CASSPGQGNEKLFF
size: -; J: TRBJ2-2; V: TRBV7-2; D: -; DNA: TGTGCCAGCAGCCCCAAATCTACCCCCGGGGAGCTGTTTTTT; CDR3: CASSPKSTPGELFF